These 26 T cell receptor beta chains were all obtained from the same sample, sequenced in a study of blood T cells in healthy people across ages (dated by TCRdb to between 2014 and 2017). Preparation of the library involved 5' RACE. The run used an Illumina HiSeq 2500. A second PCR of about 7 to 12 cycles was performed with a sample-barcoded 5' primer and a J-beta primer mix. TCRdb trimmed public reads at Q25 via fastp, called clones via MiXCR and kept in-frame beta chains. Each record represents a unique CDR3 protein, reported with the most common genes and DNA among its rows. For this sample the table gives about 290,000 distinct CDR3 sequences, of which roughly 26% were detected only once. The top ten clonotypes cover around 30% of the sample. The sample consisted of blood. The receptors shown here come from an older woman in good health.

This clonotype was recorded a few times. The chain recombines TRBV11-2 with TRBJ2-7, with 9 nucleotides matching TRBD2. Germline lookup yields CDR1 SGHAT and CDR2 FQNNGV. The CDR3 length is 15 residues. With 3 bases clipped from V and 2 bases from J, the junction kept 5 bases outside the gene matches. The CDR3 spells CASSFGLAPTYEQYF. In nucleotides, the CDR3 is TGTGCCAGCAGCTTTGGACTAGCGCCTACCTACGAGCAGTACTTC. The whole variable domain, filled in from reference TRBV11-2 and TRBJ2-7, reads EAGVAQSPRYKIIEKRQSVAFWCNPISGHATLYWYQQILGQGPKLLIQFQNNGVVDDSQLPKDRFSAERLKGVDSTLKIQPAKLEDSAVYLCASSFGLAPTYEQYFGPGTRLTVT.

The V gene is TRBV28, the J gene TRBJ2-5, with D maybe TRBD2 (6 bases). Trimming shortened V by 3 bases and J by 2 bases, and 19 bases separated the two germline ends. CDR1 is MDHEN and CDR2 is SYDVKM in the germline V gene. The CDR3 has 17 residues. CDR3 sequence reads: CASSFSRGLVVQETQYF. DNA for the CDR3: TGTGCCAGCAGTTTTTCGCGGGGCCTGGTCGTTCAAGAGACCCAGTACTTC.

The genes are TRBV18 and TRBJ2-3; D unclear. Trimming shortened V by 5 bases and J by 2 bases, and 8 bases separated the two germline ends. CDR3 length: 13 amino acids. Looked up from germline, CDR1 is KGHSH and CDR2 is LQKENI. The CDR3 DNA reads as TGTGCCAGCTCATCCTCCATCACAGATACGCAGTATTTT. Translated: CASSSSITDTQYF.

This clonotype was seen more than once but under ten times. The V call is TRBV7-2, the J call TRBJ1-6; 7 bases align to TRBD1. The CDR3 is 15 residues long. Looked up from germline, CDR1 is SGHTA and CDR2 is FQGNSA. The V segment lost 5 bases and the J segment 3 bases; nucleotides outside the gene matches: 4. The CDR3 bases are TGTGCCAGCAGCGACCGGGACAGCTATAATTCACCCCTCCACTTT. Its protein is CASSDRDSYNSPLHF.

This clonotype was recorded at least ten times. The chain carries TRBV29-1 and TRBJ2-2; either TRBD1 or TRBD2 may fit D (5 bases each). V lost 0 bases to trimming and J lost 6 bases, with 8 bases between them. This CDR3 is built from 13 residues. Germline V CDR1 and CDR2: SQVTM, ANQGSEA. The CDR3 sequence: CSVEDVGAGELFF. The CDR3 region has the DNA TGCAGCGTTGAAGATGTGGGGGCCGGGGAGCTGTTTTTT.

This clonotype was counted only a few times. The junction departs from germline at one end; a sequencing error may be responsible. The chain uses TRBV20-1 and TRBJ1-1; D uncertain. The CDR3 loop spans 13 amino acids. CDR1 is DFQATT, CDR2 SNEGSKA, per germline (reference sequence). The CDR3 bases are TGCAGTGCTCACGACGGTAGGAACACTGAGGCTTTCTTT. Encoded protein: CSAHDGRNTEAFF.

This clonotype was seen more than once but under ten times. The chain is built from TRBV5-1 and TRBJ1-5; maybe TRBD1 (5 bases). This CDR3 region has 14 residues. CDR1 is SGHRS, CDR2 YFSETQ, per germline. The V and J ends lost 4 bases and 7 bases respectively, with 15 bases between them. CDR3 region: CASSRDGLEQPQHF. DNA of the CDR3: TGCGCCAGCAGCAGGGACGGACTGGAGCAGCCCCAGCATTTT.

This chain links TRBV4-2 with TRBJ1-4, with TRBD1 identical over 7 bases. V lost 0 bases, J lost 8 bases, and 15 bases stayed unmatched. The CDR3 contains 18 residues. Looked up from germline, CDR1 is LGHNA and CDR2 is YNFKEQ. The CDR3 sequence is CASSQEEGLGGGREKLFF. CDR3 nucleotide sequence: TGTGCCAGCAGCCAAGAAGAAGGGCTAGGGGGCGGGAGAGAAAAACTGTTTTTT.

The sample holds a few counts of this clonotype. CDR3 sequence: CASSLSTGTEAFF. The CDR3 region has the DNA TGTGCCAGCAGCTTGTCGACAGGCACTGAAGCTTTCTTT. The chain is built from TRBV11-2 and TRBJ1-1; possibly TRBD1 for D (6 bases). The V and J ends lost 3 bases and 4 bases respectively, with 9 bases between them. CDR1 and CDR2 (germline): SGHAT, FQNNGV. This CDR3 is built from 13 residues.

This clonotype was picked up a small number of times. The chain has TRBV3-1 and TRBJ2-3; 10 bases match TRBD2. Germline V gene sequence: CDR1 LGHDT, CDR2 YNNKEL (reference sequence). Trimming at V came to 7 bases and at J to 1 base, leaving 2 bases not matched to a gene. The CDR3 consists of 14 residues. The DNA of the CDR3 is TGTGCCAGCACCGGGACTAGCGGCACAGATACGCAGTATTTT. Its translation is CASTGTSGTDTQYF.

This clonotype was seen only a few times. The chain is built from TRBV2 and TRBJ2-3, with TRBD2 identical over 16 bases. There are 15 residues in the CDR3. CDR1 and CDR2 from the germline V gene are SNHLY and FYNNEI. The V gene end was trimmed by 10 bases and the J gene end by 1 base; junction bases not matched to a gene: 2. The CDR3 loop reads CAIGTSGGGTDTQYF. The CDR3 nucleotides are TGTGCCATCGGGACTAGCGGGGGGGGCACAGATACGCAGTATTTT. Combining the CDR3 with reference TRBV2 and TRBJ2-3 gives the whole variable domain EPEVTQTPSHQVTQMGQEVILRCVPISNHLYFYWYRQILGQKVEFLVSFYNNEISEKSEIFDDQFSVERPDGSNFTLKIRSTKLEDSAMYFCAIGTSGGGTDTQYFGPGTRLTVL.

V gene TRBV5-1 combines with J gene TRBJ1-4; the D gene is possibly TRBD1 (5 bases). The CDR3 has 15 residues. The V gene's germline CDR1 is SGHRS and CDR2 YFSETQ. With 4 bases removed from V and 5 bases from J, the gap between germline ends came to 15 bases. CDR3 DNA: TGCGCCAGCAGCCCCTTAGGGCAGGGAAATGAAAAACTGTTTTTT. Amino acid sequence: CASSPLGQGNEKLFF.

The V gene is TRBV29-1, the J gene TRBJ2-3; the D gene is possibly TRBD2 (5 bases). Germline V gene sequence: CDR1 SQVTM, CDR2 ANQGSEA. The CDR3 length is 13 residues. V was clipped by 6 bases and J by 1 base, with 11 bases between them. The CDR3, as DNA: TGCAGCGTGTTGGACTGGCGCACAGATACGCAGTATTTT. Encoded protein: CSVLDWRTDTQYF.

This clonotype was seen a few times. The rearrangement joins TRBV2 to TRBJ1-5; D gene ambiguous. CDR3 length: 15 residues. V lost 6 bases and J 4 bases, leaving 16 bases between the germline ends. The germline V gene encodes CDR1 SNHLY and CDR2 FYNNEI. CDR3 nucleotides: TGTGCCAGCAGCGGCGGGCCATTAGGGAATCAGCCCCAGCATTTT. Amino acids: CASSGGPLGNQPQHF.

J is TRBJ2-5 and V is TRBV12-5; possible D gene TRBD2, 6 bases. Germline V CDR1 and CDR2: LGHNT, FRNRAP. V shed 7 bases and J shed 3 bases, with 15 bases lying between them. This CDR3 has 14 residues. For the CDR3, the DNA is TGTGCTAGTGCCTACGGTGGGGGGAAAGAGACCCAGTACTTC. Protein sequence: CASAYGGGKETQYF.

The gene calls are TRBV7-3 and TRBJ2-5; 10 bases map to TRBD2. The J call may be wrong; the DNA end is better matched by TRBJ2-7. There are 14 residues in the CDR3. Germline loops: CDR1 SGHTA, CDR2 FQGTGA. The CDR3 sequence: CASSELAGQDEQYF. CDR3 bases: TGTGCCAGCAGCGAACTAGCGGGACAGGACGAGCAGTACTTC.

V and J are TRBV11-1 and TRBJ2-2, with D perhaps matching TRBD1 or TRBD2 (5 bases each). The germline V gene encodes CDR1 SGHAT and CDR2 FQDESV (reference sequence). V dropped 5 bases and J dropped 6 bases, with 13 bases sitting between them. The CDR3 has 14 residues. CDR3 sequence reads: CASSRAGTAGELFF. DNA of the CDR3: TGTGCCAGCAGCCGCGCAGGGACGGCCGGGGAGCTGTTTTTT.

This sequence joins TRBV28 and TRBJ2-5, with D possibly TRBD1 on 6 matching bases. This CDR3 comprises 13 residues. Germline-derived CDR1 and CDR2 are MDHEN and SYDVKM. Deletions cut 7 bases from V and 2 bases from J, with 11 bases between. The CDR3: CASTRGGQETQYF. The CDR3 coding sequence is TGTGCCAGCACTCGAGGGGGTCAAGAGACCCAGTACTTC.

The chain couples TRBV7-3 to TRBJ2-4; 9 nucleotides match TRBD1. Trimming at V came to 6 bases and at J to 8 bases, leaving 5 bases not matched to a gene. This CDR3 region has 13 residues. Looked up from germline, CDR1 is SGHTA and CDR2 is FQGTGA. The CDR3 DNA sequence: TGTGCCAGCAGGGTGGACAGGGGCCACATTCAGTACTTC. As protein: CASRVDRGHIQYF.

In its sample, this clonotype was seen a few times. This rearrangement joins TRBV27 to TRBJ2-7, with D hard to call. The V gene's germline CDR1 is MNHEY and CDR2 SMNVEV (reference sequence). CDR3 length: 12 amino acids. V lost 3 bases and J 4 bases, leaving 7 bases between the germline ends. For the CDR3, the DNA is TGTGCCAGCAGTTTTGCCGGGTACGAGCAGTACTTC. Its protein is CASSFAGYEQYF.

In its sample, this clonotype was seen a few times. The J gene is TRBJ1-6, the V gene TRBV4-1, with a weak D call TRBD1 (5 bases). Germline V CDR1 and CDR2: MGHRA, YSYEKL. The length of the CDR3 is 20 residues. Trimming removed 3 bases at V and 0 bases at J, with 21 bases between. The CDR3 DNA is TGCGCCAGCAGCCACAGGCTCGGGACGGCAGTGAGCTCCTATAATTCACCCCTCCACTTT. It specifies CASSHRLGTAVSSYNSPLHF.

This clonotype showed up just a few times. One end of the junction is discordant with germline, which a read error may explain. This chain connects TRBV11-2 to TRBJ1-6, with D possibly being TRBD1 (5 bases). In germline, CDR1 is SGHAT, CDR2 FQNNGV. The CDR3 runs 16 residues. The CDR3 sequence: CASSIGAGASSAPLHF. The CDR3 DNA reads as TGTGCCAGCAGCATCGGAGCTGGGGCTTCCTCGGCACCTCTCCACTTT.

This clonotype has more than one count but fewer than ten. This sequence joins TRBV6-2 or TRBV6-3 and TRBJ1-1; D perhaps matches TRBD1 (5 bases). CDR1 is MNHEY, CDR2 SVGEGT, per germline. With 0 bases removed from V and 6 bases from J, the gap between germline ends came to 8 bases. CDR3 length equals 13 residues. The CDR3, as DNA: TGTGCCAGCAGTTACTCCGGGGGGGCTGAAGCTTTCTTT. This encodes CASSYSGGAEAFF.

This clonotype was picked up a small number of times. The CDR3 DNA reads as TGTGCCAGCTCACCGGGTGTTTACAATGAGCAGTTCTTC. Protein sequence: CASSPGVYNEQFF. The J gene is TRBJ2-1, the V gene TRBV18; D call uncertain. Trimming removed 3 bases from V and 4 bases from J, with 7 bases in between. Germline lookup yields CDR1 KGHSH and CDR2 LQKENI. The CDR3 spans 13 residues.

This clonotype was observed a handful of times. The chain couples TRBV7-3 to TRBJ2-4; D gene ambiguous. Trimming pared 5 bases from V and 9 bases from J, leaving 14 bases between. The germline gives CDR1 SGHTA, CDR2 FQGTGA. The CDR3 length is 13 residues. The CDR3 reads CASSPGGNGIQYF. The CDR3 bases are TGTGCCAGCAGCCCCGGTGGGAACGGCATTCAGTACTTC.

This chain links TRBV29-1 with TRBJ2-1, with D perhaps TRBD1 (5 bases). The ends were cut back, 4 bases at V and 11 bases at J, with 15 bases in the middle. The CDR3 extends over 12 amino acids. Germline V lookup: CDR1 SQVTM, CDR2 ANQGSEA. CDR3 sequence: CSVGAGLRKQFF. Here the CDR3 DNA reads TGCAGCGTTGGGGCAGGGTTGCGGAAGCAGTTCTTC.